A single sample gave rise to the 17 T cell receptor beta chains below, sequenced in a study of blood T cell repertoires in COVID-19. The method was immunoSEQ multiplex PCR; TCRdb's version includes in-frame clones alone and lacks a portion of them. The sample lists 40,000 or so clones, roughly 85% occurring once. Material: peripheral blood. These receptors came from a human donor in a cohort sampled during active COVID-19.

This sequence joins TRBV6-5 and TRBJ2-2; TRBD2 is a possible D gene (5 bases). Germline V gene lookup returns CDR1 MNHEY and CDR2 SVGAGI. V was clipped by 8 bases and J by 5 bases, with 9 bases between them. This CDR3 spans 12 amino acids. Here the CDR3 DNA reads TGTGCCAGCCTGAGGAGGACCGGGGAGCTGTTTTTT. Translation gives CASLRRTGELFF.

V gene TRBV9 combines with J gene TRBJ1-2; no reliable D call. CDR3 length equals 14 residues. V was cut by 4 bases and J by 6 bases, with 16 bases left in between. Germline V gene data show CDR1 as SGDLS and CDR2 as YYNGEE. Here the CDR3 reads CASSLRPGEDGYTF. The CDR3 bases are TGTGCCAGCAGCCTCCGTCCCGGGGAGGATGGCTACACCTTC.

The CDR3 coding sequence is TGTGCCAGCAGCGGCGACCCGGGAGGCTGGGGCTACACCTTC. Translating it yields CASSGDPGGWGYTF. The V call is TRBV11-2, the J call TRBJ1-2; D is unresolved. Germline CDR1 reads SGHAT; CDR2 reads FQNNGV. V was shortened by 5 bases and J by 8 bases, with 18 bases between the two germline ends. The CDR3 extends over 14 amino acids.

V usage is TRBV5-8 and J usage is TRBJ2-1; D is perhaps TRBD2 (7 bases). Germline loops: CDR1 SGHTS, CDR2 YDEGEE. This CDR3 has 15 amino acids. V gave up 0 bases and J gave up 2 bases, with 9 bases separating them. Here the CDR3 reads CASSLEGGTYNEQFF. In DNA form, the CDR3 reads TGTGCCAGCAGCTTGGAGGGGGGGACCTACAATGAGCAGTTCTTC.

This clone was seen a few times. This sequence joins TRBV3-1 (or the pseudogene TRBV3-2) and TRBJ2-7, with TRBD2 as a possible D gene (5 bases). Trimming took 4 bases from V and 5 from J, leaving 6 bases between them. Germline CDR1 reads LGHDT; CDR2 reads YNNKEL (reference sequence). CDR3 length: 11 amino acids. The CDR3 nucleotides read TGTGCCAGCAGCCCCGGGAACGAGCAGTACTTC. Translation gives CASSPGNEQYF.

The chain has TRBV24-1 and TRBJ1-1; 7 positions match TRBD1. Germline CDR1 is KGHDR and CDR2 is SFDVKD. J gave up 7 bases and V 5 bases, and 9 bases lay outside the gene matches. The CDR3 is 14 amino acids. CDR3 loop: CATSAPDRTDEAFF. CDR3 sequence (DNA): TGTGCCACCAGTGCACCGGACAGGACCGATGAAGCTTTCTTT.

The chain links TRBV19 to TRBJ2-7; 7 bases are shared with TRBD1. The CDR3 covers 18 residues. Trimming took 0 bases from V and 6 from J; bases not matched to a gene: 17. The V gene's germline CDR1 is LNHDA and CDR2 SQIVND (reference sequence). The CDR3 loop is CASSIDQGQFLWIREQYF. DNA of the CDR3: TGTGCCAGTAGTATAGACCAGGGACAGTTTCTCTGGATTCGCGAGCAGTACTTC.

The chain joins TRBV5-1 to TRBJ2-2; D may be TRBD1 (6 bases). Germline V gene sequence: CDR1 SGHRS, CDR2 YFSETQ. CDR3 length: 17 amino acids. Trimming shortened V by 6 bases and J by 2 bases, and 20 bases separated the two germline ends. CDR3 in amino acids: CASTDTATGPNTGELFF. Here the CDR3 DNA reads TGCGCCAGCACCGATACGGCGACAGGACCTAACACCGGGGAGCTGTTTTTT.

The chain is built from TRBV7-2 and TRBJ1-5; no definite D call. The germline V and J ends were trimmed by 4 bases and 0 bases, with 4 bases remaining between them. The length of the CDR3 is 13 residues. The germline gives CDR1 SGHTA, CDR2 FQGNSA. Written as DNA, the CDR3 is TGTGCCAGCAGCTCGTATAGCAATCAGCCCCAGCATTTT. Its protein product is CASSSYSNQPQHF.

This clone was found once. V gene TRBV7-2 combines with J gene TRBJ2-1; 8 bases line up with TRBD2. Germline CDR1 and CDR2: SGHTA and FQGNSA. This CDR3 has 16 residues. V was clipped by 2 bases and J by 10 bases; unmatched bases: 13. CDR3: CASSLWSGTSVIEQFF. Here the CDR3 DNA reads TGTGCCAGCAGCTTATGGTCCGGGACTAGTGTGATCGAGCAGTTCTTC.

The rearrangement joins TRBV18 to TRBJ2-3, with 9 bases fitting TRBD2. Germline V gives CDR1 KGHSH, CDR2 LQKENI. The length of the CDR3 is 16 residues. J was trimmed by 1 base and V by 3 bases; bases with no gene match: 5. The CDR3 region has the DNA TGTGCCAGCTCACCTCCGACTAGCGGCCGCACAGATACGCAGTATTTT. It encodes CASSPPTSGRTDTQYF.

This rearrangement joins TRBV19 to TRBJ2-1; D gene uncertain. CDR1 and CDR2 (germline): LNHDA, SQIVND (reference sequence). Deletions cut 4 bases from V and 7 bases from J, with 17 bases between. CDR3 length equals 15 residues. The CDR3 loop is CASSSTDLPSNEQFF. As DNA, the CDR3 is TGTGCCAGTAGTAGTACAGATCTACCTTCAAATGAGCAGTTCTTC. The full variable domain, its missing parts supplied by reference TRBV19 and TRBJ2-1, is DGGITQSPKYLFRKEGQNVTLSCEQNLNHDAMYWYRQDPGQGLRLIYYSQIVNDFQKGDIAEGYSVSREKKESFPLTVTSAQKNPTAFYLCASSSTDLPSNEQFFGPGTRLTVL.

In its sample, this clone was seen a few times. The chain recombines TRBV25-1 with TRBJ1-6, with D possibly matching TRBD1 (6 bases). Germline V gives CDR1 MGHDK, CDR2 SYGVNS. The length of the CDR3 is 13 residues. V lost 5 bases to trimming and J lost 6 bases, with 8 bases between them. The CDR3 DNA is TGTGCCAGCAGTAAACAGGGTAATTCACCCCTCCACTTT. Its translation: CASSKQGNSPLHF.

V and J are TRBV7-2 and TRBJ1-1; perhaps TRBD1 as D (6 bases). Germline assignment: CDR1 SGHTA and CDR2 FQGNSA. This CDR3 is built from 14 residues. V lost 6 bases and J lost 4, with 15 bases in between. Written as DNA, the CDR3 is TGTGCCAGCAGTTGGGGGGGGGCCGCCACTGAAGCTTTCTTT. Its translation: CASSWGGAATEAFF.

This rearrangement joins TRBV9 to TRBJ1-1; 7 bases are shared with TRBD1. There are 13 residues in the CDR3. The J segment lost 8 bases and the V segment lost 4 bases, leaving 8 bases of the junction unmatched. Germline CDR1 SGDLS, CDR2 YYNGEE. CDR3 loop: CASSTRQGNEAFF. CDR3 nucleotides: TGTGCCAGCAGCACGCGACAGGGCAACGAAGCTTTCTTT.

In this sample, this clone turned up once. The rearrangement uses TRBV11-2 and TRBJ1-2; D not certain. This CDR3 spans 13 amino acids. Between the trimmed V and J ends, which lost 5 bases and 6 bases, there was a span of 13 bases. In germline, CDR1 is SGHAT, CDR2 FQNNGV. The CDR3 loop reads CASSALGRNGYTF. For the CDR3, the DNA is TGTGCCAGCAGCGCACTGGGGAGGAATGGCTACACCTTC. Together with reference TRBV11-2 and TRBJ1-2, the CDR3 gives the full variable domain: EAGVAQSPRYKIIEKRQSVAFWCNPISGHATLYWYQQILGQGPKLLIQFQNNGVVDDSQLPKDRFSAERLKGVDSTLKIQPAKLEDSAVYLCASSALGRNGYTFGSGTRLTVV.

The sample holds a few counts of this clone. This chain links TRBV29-1 with TRBJ1-3; no clear D. Trimming took off 4 bases at V and 3 bases at J, with 10 bases between the two ends. CDR1 and CDR2 (germline): SQVTM, ANQGSEA. This CDR3 contains 13 residues. The CDR3 nucleotides are TGCAGCGTTGCGCCCGGAGGTGGAAACACCATATATTTT. Its protein is CSVAPGGGNTIYF.